This record concerns one T cell receptor beta chain sequence. The antigen is unknown. On the day of bone marrow donation, the related graft donor provided peripheral blood. The data originate from a study of T cells after posttransplantation cyclophosphamide. Germline V gene lookup returns CDR1 SGHRS and CDR2 YFSETQ. Trimming took 4 bases from V and 2 from J, leaving 14 bases between them. This CDR3 is built from 15 residues. The protocol was immunoSEQ multiplex PCR, while the TCRdb copy is restricted to in-frame clones and leaves out a portion. The sample shows 10,000 to 15,000 clones, about 85% of them seen only once. General study results and limits: Donor CD8+ memory clones often dominated recipient blood repertoires at later times. Recipient CMV seropositivity and CMV reactivation strongly tracked TRB clonality.

The chain couples TRBV5-1 to TRBJ2-3; D possibly corresponds to TRBD1 (6 bases). Sequencing was done on a sample of memory CD4+ T cells sorted from PBMCs. The TCR comes from a man aged 50 or older in good health, CMV-negative, and a related stem cell transplant donor. The CDR3 DNA is TGCGCCAGCAGCCCCACAGGGCCCTACACAGATACGCAGTATTTT. This sequence encodes CASSPTGPYTDTQYF.